Each of the 22 T cell receptor beta chains below was sequenced from the same sample in a study of molecular identifiers for immune sequencing clone quantification. TCRdb reanalysed the PCR reads using MiXCR and keeps one entry per CDR3 protein. The sample shows approximately 90,000 distinct CDR3 sequences, roughly a fifth of them seen only once. Sequencing was done on a sample of naive CD8+ T cells from blood, with Jurkat cell RNA spiked in. Subset of the sample: FACS-sorted CD8+CD4-CCR7+CD45RA+ naive T cells. All receptors come from a human donor in good health. Some libraries in this study had Jurkat cell RNA spiked in.

On this clonotype: At one end the junction does not follow the germline gene, possibly because of a read error. The V call is TRBV3-1, the J call TRBJ2-7; D might be TRBD2 (5 bases). The CDR3 length is 20 residues. Germline V gene sequence: CDR1 LGHDT, CDR2 YNNKEL (reference sequence). The CDR3 DNA follows: TGTGCCAGCAGCCAACTCATAAGGACGGAGGCCGACCCAACATACTACGGGCAGTACTTC. Protein: CASSQLIRTEADPTYYGQYF.

The rearrangement links TRBV27 to TRBJ2-7; tentatively, D is TRBD2 (6 bases). The CDR3 runs 13 residues. Trimming shortened V by 6 bases and J by 4 bases, and 13 bases separated the two germline ends. The V gene's germline CDR1 is MNHEY and CDR2 SMNVEV (reference sequence). Here the CDR3 reads CASRPSGWYEQYF. In DNA form, the CDR3 reads TGTGCCAGCAGGCCGAGCGGGTGGTACGAGCAGTACTTC.

V usage is TRBV7-2 and J usage is TRBJ2-2, with a possible D match to TRBD2 (6 bases). The CDR3 spans 19 residues. The V end was cut by 1 base, the J end by 4 bases, with 22 bases between. Germline V gene sequence: CDR1 SGHTA, CDR2 FQGNSA. The CDR3 region is CASSLGVSVSFGSTGELFF. The CDR3 bases are TGTGCCAGCAGCTTAGGAGTGTCTGTGTCCTTCGGGAGCACCGGGGAGCTGTTTTTT.

This clonotype was seen ten or more times. This chain's CDR3 is CSATAESSSYEQYF. CDR3 nucleotide sequence: TGCAGTGCTACCGCTGAATCAAGCTCCTACGAGCAGTACTTC. The chain carries TRBV20-1 and TRBJ2-7; D remains unclear. Germline loops: CDR1 DFQATT, CDR2 SNEGSKA (reference sequence). Deletions cut 4 bases from V and 0 bases from J, with 13 bases between. This CDR3 contains 14 residues.

This clonotype was found many times. V gene TRBV27 combines with J gene TRBJ1-1, with D perhaps TRBD1 (5 bases). In germline, CDR1 is MNHEY, CDR2 SMNVEV (reference sequence). The CDR3 runs 14 residues. V dropped 0 bases and J dropped 4 bases, with 9 bases sitting between them. The CDR3 sequence is CASSLSQGVTEAFF. CDR3 nucleotide sequence: TGTGCCAGCAGTTTATCCCAGGGTGTCACTGAAGCTTTCTTT.

This CDR3 reads CSANEPPQVSYEQYF. The CDR3, as DNA: TGCAGTGCAAACGAACCCCCTCAAGTCTCCTACGAGCAGTACTTC. The rearrangement uses TRBV20-1 and TRBJ2-7; D ambiguous. The V and J ends lost 6 bases and 0 bases respectively, with 18 bases between them. The germline V gene encodes CDR1 DFQATT and CDR2 SNEGSKA (reference sequence). The CDR3 length is 15 residues.

The chain carries TRBV3-1 and TRBJ2-2; D unresolved. The V gene lost 0 bases and the J gene lost 4 bases, with 12 bases spanning the gap. CDR1 is LGHDT and CDR2 is YNNKEL in the germline V gene (reference sequence). The CDR3 sequence is 16 residues long. CDR3 coding DNA: TGTGCCAGCAGCCAAGAAGTGGTTCGGAGCACCGGGGAGCTGTTTTTT. Its translation is CASSQEVVRSTGELFF.

Many counts were recorded for this clonotype. The chain is built from TRBV7-9 and TRBJ2-7; D uncertain. The V end lost 3 bases, the J end lost 6 bases, and 12 bases lay between the germline ends. CDR3 length: 13 residues. Germline V gene lookup returns CDR1 SEHNR and CDR2 FQNEAQ (reference sequence). CDR3 DNA: TGTGCCAGCAGCTTTGGGCCGCGCGGCGAGCAGTACTTC. Encoded protein: CASSFGPRGEQYF.

This clonotype was counted a few times. The rearrangement uses TRBV4-1 and TRBJ2-7; D might be TRBD1 (5 bases). This CDR3 is built from 13 residues. V lost 2 bases and J lost 2, with 7 bases in between. Per the germline V gene, CDR1 is MGHRA and CDR2 is YSYEKL. The CDR3 loop reads CASSQQTAYEQYF. CDR3 in DNA: TGCGCCAGCAGCCAACAGACAGCCTACGAGCAGTACTTC.

This clonotype was seen more than once but under ten times. The rearrangement joins TRBV7-9 to TRBJ2-7, with TRBD1 matching over 7 bases. The junction had 9 bases not matched to a gene; V was cut back by 5 bases and J by 5 bases. The CDR3 contains 14 residues. CDR1 is SEHNR, CDR2 FQNEAQ, per germline (reference sequence). CDR3 bases: TGTGCCAGCAGCACAGGGGTAATCGACAACGAGCAGTACTTC. Its protein is CASSTGVIDNEQYF.

This clonotype was seen a few times. The chain joins TRBV12-3 or TRBV12-4 to TRBJ1-1, with D unclear. The CDR3 runs 14 residues. V lost 2 bases and J lost 0, with 7 bases in between. The CDR3 region is CASSLKMVNTEAFF. Here the CDR3 DNA reads TGTGCCAGCAGTTTAAAGATGGTGAACACTGAAGCTTTCTTT.

Regarding this clonotype: This clone may be a read error of a much larger clone one base away. The conserved phenylalanine or tryptophan normally closing the CDR3 is absent here, so this likely arose from a read error. This chain connects TRBV28 to TRBJ2-7, with D uncertain. The germline CDR1 and CDR2 sequences are MDHEN and SYDVKM. V gave up 8 bases and J gave up 3 bases, with 23 bases separating them. This CDR3 has 16 residues. The CDR3 nucleotides are TGTGCCAGCCAGAGTTTTGGCAGTCCGCCGCACTACGAGCAGTACTCC. This sequence encodes CASQSFGSPPHYEQYS.

This clonotype came up many times. This rearrangement joins TRBV4-3 to TRBJ1-1; no definite D call. CDR1 and CDR2 from the germline V gene are LGHNA and YSLEER. The CDR3 runs to 15 residues. V was clipped by 1 base and J by 0 bases, with 9 bases between them. CDR3 sequence: CASSQGAALNTEAFF. The CDR3 coding sequence is TGCGCCAGCAGCCAAGGGGCAGCTTTGAACACTGAAGCTTTCTTT.

This clonotype has ten or more counts. The V call is TRBV4-3, the J call TRBJ2-1, with D possibly TRBD2 on 6 matching bases. In germline, CDR1 is LGHNA, CDR2 YSLEER. The CDR3 sequence is 15 residues long. Trimming took off 2 bases at V and 5 bases at J, with 13 bases between the two ends. Here the CDR3 DNA reads TGCGCCAGCAGCCAACTGTTCTCGGGAGACAATGAGCAGTTCTTC. Translating it yields CASSQLFSGDNEQFF.

Many counts were recorded for this clonotype. The chain couples TRBV12-3 or TRBV12-4 to TRBJ2-1; D is tentatively TRBD1 or TRBD2 (5 bases each). The CDR3 consists of 18 residues. Trimming left V 4 bases short and J 6 bases short, with 25 bases between. The CDR3 DNA reads TGTGCCAGCAGTTCACGCAACCGGGACCCCAAGTGGGGCAATGAGCAGTTCTTC. This gives the protein CASSSRNRDPKWGNEQFF.

On this clonotype: This sequence may be a read error, since a much larger clone differs from it by one base. The chain recombines TRBV2 with TRBJ1-5; 8 bases line up with TRBD1. CDR1 is SNHLY, CDR2 FYNNEI, per germline. This CDR3 spans 15 amino acids. The CDR3 nucleotides are TGTGCCAGCAGGAAGACAGGGGAGACCAATCGGCCCCAGCATTTT. Translation: CASRKTGETNRPQHF.

This clonotype was seen ten or more times. As DNA, the CDR3 is TGTGCCAGCAGCTTGTTTCGGGACAACCACTACGAGCAGTACTTC. As protein: CASSLFRDNHYEQYF. The chain uses TRBV5-4 and TRBJ2-7; possible D gene TRBD1, 6 bases. The CDR3 totals 15 residues. Germline V lookup: CDR1 SGHNT, CDR2 YYREEE (reference sequence). V was clipped by 1 base and J by 3 bases, with 14 bases between them. Variable domain in full (rest from reference TRBV5-4 and TRBJ2-7): ETGVTQSPTHLIKTRGQQVTLRCSSQSGHNTVSWYQQALGQGPQFIFQYYREEENGRGNFPPRFSGLQFPNYSSELNVNALELDDSALYLCASSLFRDNHYEQYFGPGTRLTVT.

This clonotype was detected ten times or more. CDR3 in DNA: TGTGCCACCCGACCTTCAGCGTCCGAAATCTTTAACTATGGCTACACCTTC. Translating it yields CATRPSASEIFNYGYTF. The chain has TRBV19 and TRBJ1-2, with unresolved D. V was pared by 10 bases and J by 1 base, with 25 bases between. The V gene's germline CDR1 is LNHDA and CDR2 SQIVND (reference sequence). The CDR3 contains 17 residues.

This clonotype occurred many times. The genes are TRBV15 and TRBJ2-7; the match to TRBD1 covers 9 bases. The trim removed 8 bases at V and 6 bases at J, leaving 2 bases unmatched. Germline V CDR1 and CDR2: LNHNV, YYDKDF (reference sequence). The CDR3 extends over 11 amino acids. The CDR3 DNA reads TGTGCCACCGGACAGGGGTTCGAGCAGTACTTC. Its translation: CATGQGFEQYF.

Remarks on this clonotype: This sequence may be a read error, since a much larger clone differs from it by one base. This chain joins TRBV28 and TRBJ2-7, with unresolved D. The germline V gene has CDR1 MDHEN and CDR2 SYDVKM. V was cut by 3 bases and J by 1 base, with 13 bases left in between. This CDR3 contains 15 residues. The CDR3 reads CASSLVGSQSYEQYF. CDR3 coding DNA: TGTGCCAGCAGTTTGGTTGGGTCGCAGTCCTACGAGCAGTACTTC.

The gene calls are TRBV7-9 and TRBJ2-7; D gene uncertain. CDR3 length equals 12 residues. V lost 5 bases and J lost 0, with 5 bases in between. CDR1 and CDR2 (germline): SEHNR, FQNEAQ (reference sequence). The DNA of the CDR3 is TGTGCCAGCAGCACGATCTCCTACGAGCAGTACTTC. Translating gives CASSTISYEQYF.

The genes are TRBV5-1 and TRBJ2-7; 8 bases are shared with TRBD1. The V gene end was trimmed by 4 bases and the J gene end by 2 bases; junction bases not matched to a gene: 8. The CDR3 consists of 15 residues. Looked up from germline, CDR1 is SGHRS and CDR2 is YFSETQ. As DNA, the CDR3 is TGCGCCAGCAGCACCGGACAGGGAAGGACCTACGAGCAGTACTTC. This sequence encodes CASSTGQGRTYEQYF.